A selection of T cell receptor beta chains follows, all from one sample in a study of CD8 T cells in ankylosing spondylitis. Each CDR3 protein gets one entry after TCRdb re-called the 5' RACE reads with MiXCR. Of roughly 180,000 distinct CDR3 sequences in the sample, approximately 12% are singletons; the top ten hold 8% to 13%. Specimen: blood, either unsorted or a sorted T cell fraction (not recorded which). These TCRs come from a female donor with ankylosing spondylitis or in good health (not recorded which). Both conserved end residues are part of each CDR3. The D gene is left open where the match is weak. Not every row has a clone size; where given, it reads once, few, many or a size class.

TGTGCCAGCAGCTTGGCCTTGGTGAACACCGGGGAGCTGTTTTTT | CASSLALVNTGELFF | TRBJ2-2 | TRBV5-4 | . | many
TGTGCTAGCAGCCCTGGGACAGGGCCAGATACGCAGTATTTT | CASSPGTGPDTQYF | TRBJ2-3 | TRBV7-7 | TRBD1 | many
TGTGCCAGCAGTTTAGTGAGGGGGCTCGGAAATCAGCCCCAGCATTTT | CASSLVRGLGNQPQHF | TRBJ1-5 | TRBV12-3/TRBV12-4 | TRBD1 | many
TGTGCCAGTAGGGGATGGAGCACTGAAGCTTTCTTT | CASRGWSTEAFF | TRBJ1-1 | TRBV19 | . | many
TGTGCCAGCAGTTTATGGACAGGGAATACGAACACTGAAGCTTTCTTT | CASSLWTGNTNTEAFF | TRBJ1-1 | TRBV6-2/TRBV6-3 | TRBD1 | few
TGTGCCAGCAGCGCAATTTACGAGCAGTACTTC | CASSAIYEQYF | TRBJ2-7 | TRBV7-9 | . | many
TGTGCCAGCAGTTACTCTGGCGGGAGTGAAACCTACGAGCAGTACTTC | CASSYSGGSETYEQYF | TRBJ2-7 | TRBV6-5 | TRBD2 | many
TGTGCCAGCAGTGAAGGGACAGGCCATAATTCACCCCTCCACTTT | CASSEGTGHNSPLHF | TRBJ1-6 | TRBV7-3 | TRBD1 | few
TGCAGTGCTGTAGGGGATACGCAGTATTTT | CSAVGDTQYF | TRBJ2-3 | TRBV20-1 | . | few
TGTGCCAGCAGTCCACAGGGATACTACACCTTC | CASSPQGYYTF | TRBJ1-2 | TRBV12-3/TRBV12-4 | . | many
TGTGCCAGCGACTCACGGGAGGGCATTTCTGGAAACACCATATATTTT | CASDSREGISGNTIYF | TRBJ1-3 | TRBV12-3/TRBV12-4 | . | many
TGTGCCAGCAGTGAATCTATGACAGGGGGTTCCTACGAGCAGTACTTC | CASSESMTGGSYEQYF | TRBJ2-7 | TRBV6-1 | TRBD1 | many
TGTGCCAGCAGCGACCCGGGACAGTCTAACTATGGCTACACCTTC | CASSDPGQSNYGYTF | TRBJ1-2 | TRBV5-5 | TRBD1 | many
TGTGCCAGCAGTTACTCGTTCCTCCGGGTGGATGGCTACACCTTC | CASSYSFLRVDGYTF | TRBJ1-2 | TRBV6-5 | . | .
TGTGCCAGCAGTGGCGCGGGGGGTAATTCACCCCTCCACTTT | CASSGAGGNSPLHF | TRBJ1-6 | TRBV12-3/TRBV12-4 | . | many